This T cell receptor beta chain was identified in a study of CD8+ T cells in alopecia areata (dated by TCRdb to 2016 to 2019). Regarding the research as a whole: Treated patients were enrolled in an open-label pilot trial of oral tofacitinib at 5 to 10 mg twice daily for moderate-to-severe alopecia areata. Human TCRbeta sequencing covered scalp tissue and sorted CD4+ and CD8+ peripheral blood T cells from patchy and totalis/universalis alopecia areata patients and healthy controls. immunoSEQ multiplex PCR using 35 Vbeta forward primers and 13 Jbeta reverse primers was used to amplify TCRbeta CDR3 regions. Biopsies were taken from tofacitinib-treated patients at baseline and again at 4 and 24 weeks into treatment, and several of those patients also had a later scalp biopsy. The study used high-throughput TCRbeta sequencing to examine T cell clonal expansion in alopecia areata, in both the C3H/HeJ mouse model and human patients. Patients received tofacitinib for 6 to 18 months and were then followed off drug for 6 months to check for delayed response and recurrence. Disease severity in treated patients was measured with the SALT score, which quantifies the percentage of affected scalp surface area. The RNA source kit depended on sample type: the PAXgene miRNA kit for fixed scalp, the miRNeasy kit for PBMCs, and the RNeasy kit for mouse skin. Scalp clonality was compared among normal scalp (n=4), patchy alopecia areata scalp (n=8), and alopecia totalis/universalis scalp (n=8). Overall study outcomes, separate from this receptor: Scalp clonality and the number of expanded CD8+ clones among the top 100 scalp clones were significantly decreased by tofacitinib. Unlike mouse skin, where gammadelta T cells dominate, normal human skin contains resident alphabeta T cells that get sequenced too, which complicates analysis of the scalp TCR repertoire. The treated cohort was small, with a single nonresponder, so links between baseline CD8+ expansion and response need larger studies. During tofacitinib treatment, many expanded lesional clones stuck around in both scalp and blood, and this persistence may partly explain why relapse happens after treatment is stopped. Compared with normal scalp, lesional scalp had higher clonality and more expanded CD8+ clones, particularly in alopecia totalis/universalis, a pattern that suggests antigenic drive. Shared TCR sequences between patients were less evident than in mice, which may be partly attributable to HLA diversity in the patient population.

The sample's time point label, in plain terms: around 4 weeks on oral tofacitinib. Interpreted using the paper, the treatment or condition label stands for: oral pan-JAK inhibitor, 5-10 mg twice daily. Lesional scalp punch biopsies and peripheral blood were collected from alopecia areata patients. After PBMCs were isolated by density centrifugation and stained for CD3, CD4 and CD8, a FACSAria was used to sort CD4+ and CD8+ T cells. The trim is 4 bases for V and 0 bases for J, with a gap of 4 bases between the germline ends. For CDR1 and CDR2, the germline V gene lists SGHVS and FQNEAQ. The CDR3 holds 13 amino acids from the cysteine to the phenylalanine. Only the CDR3 DNA stays, 39 bases, in frame from base 1. The method behind the library was the immunoSEQ multiplex PCR assay. To provide template for TCR sequencing, every sample had RNA extracted and reverse transcribed into cDNA. First-strand cDNA was synthesized with SuperScript III using a 2:1 mix of oligo-dT and random hexamers. A synthetic immune receptor repertoire was used to measure amplification bias, and any remaining bias was corrected computationally. Processing in the source paper ran as follows. After raw reads were preprocessed to remove errors, the CDR3 was defined following IMGT conventions as running from the conserved cysteine to phenylalanine. Clonality was computed by normalizing Shannon entropy by log2 of the number of productive unique TCRs and subtracting the result from 1. CD4 or CD8 identity of scalp clones was inferred by cross-referencing scalp TCRbeta sequences with sorted blood CD4 and CD8 repertoires. TCRdb's version of the immuneACCESS table is confined to in-frame rearrangements and falls short of the full clone set. An unresolved V gene accounts for under half of the shortfall where checked; the remainder is of unknown origin. That table furnishes V, J and clone size, whereas the DNA furnished D and trimming. This sample lists some 110,000 clones; 58% were detected once. The leading ten clones occupy approximately 29% of the sample.

This clone occurred a few times. The antigen it recognizes is unknown. Base qualities are not at hand, and no much larger clone is one base apart. Recombination linked TRBV7-8 to TRBJ1-3, with the D gene not clear enough to name. The specimen was CD8+ T cells sorted from blood, collected at week 4, from a patient treated with tofacitinib. This receptor was taken from a human donor with alopecia areata. Here is the DNA: TGTGCCAGCAGCTGGGGCTCTGGAAACACCATATATTTT. It encodes CASSWGSGNTIYF.